This TCR beta chain was identified in a study of cytomegalovirus exposure and HLA in healthy donors. General study results and limits: Donors were assumed by presence/absence analyses to have roughly uniform sequencing depth. Judged likely to be a sequencing artifact was a cluster of highly shared sequence variants. Available immune exposure information covered CMV serostatus only. Later analysis associated a missense DCLRE1C variant with TCR beta V- and J-gene trimming.

On this clone itself: Its antigen is as yet unknown.

The study ran its PCR with 60 Vbeta and 13 Jbeta primers. The data were produced by immunoSEQ multiplex PCR, yet TCRdb's version contains in-frame clones alone and is incomplete. Of more than 85,000 clones listed, approximately 77% are singletons. The V and J ends lost 3 bases and 0 bases respectively, with 9 bases between them. Germline V gives CDR1 MDHEN, CDR2 SYDVKM. This CDR3 has 15 residues. The TCR sequence derives from a female donor in good health and CMV-seronegative. Sequencing input: PBMCs. This rearrangement joins TRBV28 to TRBJ2-1; no definite D call. The chain's CDR3 is CASSFGPSSYNEQFF. The CDR3 nucleotides are TGTGCCAGCAGTTTCGGTCCTAGCTCCTACAATGAGCAGTTCTTC.